This TCR beta chain came from a study of Graves' ophthalmopathy and Graves' hyperthyroidism. Germline loops: CDR1 DFQATT, CDR2 SNEGSKA (reference sequence). This CDR3 contains 15 residues. V dropped 2 bases and J dropped 5 bases, with 15 bases sitting between them. This clonotype was detected many times. RNA transcripts yielded amplified TCR beta CDR3 regions. Second-round multiplex PCR came after a first-round RT-PCR that employed HTBI primers. One entry per CDR3 protein, called by TCRdb with MiXCR from the multiplex PCR reads. The repertoire holds 200,000 to 250,000 distinct CDR3 sequences, approximately 29% seen once, with 9.1% in the top ten.

This sequence joins TRBV20-1 and TRBJ2-2, with D tentatively TRBD1 or TRBD2 (6 bases each). This clonotype originated in a man aged 45-60 years with Graves' ophthalmopathy. Material for sequencing was peripheral blood. The CDR3 bases are TGCAGTGCTAGAAGCAGGGGCGCGGGGACCGGGGAGCTGTTTTTT. Its protein is CSARSRGAGTGELFF.